The rows below give T cell receptor beta chains drawn from one sample of a study of post-analysis software for immune sequencing data. TCRdb independently ran MiXCR on the PCR reads; one entry per CDR3 protein. The table has 750,000 to 950,000 distinct CDR3 sequences, around 45% seen once. Sequencing was performed on blood. The receptors come from a girl aged 5-17 years with multiple sclerosis. The CDR3 runs from the conserved cysteine through the conserved F or W. D genes are given only for firm matches.

J | V | D | length | CDR3
TRBJ2-1 | TRBV28 | TRBD2 | 16 | CASSPAGRAWDNEQFF
NA | TRBV20-1 | TRBD2 | 16 | CSARDPLAGPAYEQYF
TRBJ1-1 | TRBV29-1 | NA | 14 | CSVLLARENTEAFF
TRBJ2-5 | TRBV11-2 | NA | 14 | CASSSAGPRETQYF
TRBJ2-1 | TRBV7-9 | TRBD2 | 14 | CASSSRTSWDEQFF
NA | TRBV6-1 | NA | 15 | CASTRGTDTRYEQYF
TRBJ2-1 | TRBV6-6 | NA | 11 | CASRQSNEQFF
TRBJ2-7 | TRBV10-3 | NA | 14 | CAIALPGQGNEQYF
TRBJ2-6 | TRBV29-1 | NA | 14 | CSVVIGPGANVLTF
NA | TRBV11-2 | TRBD2 | 18 | CASSLLTRASGKPYEQYF
NA | TRBV10-3 | NA | 16 | CAISESGGFEPYEQYF
TRBJ2-3 | TRBV20-1 | TRBD2 | 15 | CSARGPLAVTDTQYF
TRBJ1-2 | TRBV13 | NA | 13 | CASSLVRNYGYTF
TRBJ2-1 | TRBV27 | TRBD2 | 17 | CASSLSLWTSGEDEQFF
TRBJ1-2 | TRBV12-3/TRBV12-4 | TRBD1 | 12 | CASKGGVYGYTF
TRBJ2-1 | TRBV27 | TRBD2 | 15 | CASSVASGSGNEQFF
TRBJ2-5 | TRBV7-2 | NA | 18 | CASSLRERILGPAPAQYF
TRBJ1-5 | TRBV7-8 | NA | 15 | CACSLEVDSIQPQHF
TRBJ1-1 | TRBV5-1 | NA | 15 | CASSPETGRETEAFF
TRBJ2-1 | TRBV11-2 | TRBD2 | 14 | CASSSSGGDNEQFF
TRBJ1-1 | TRBV5-1 | NA | 13 | CACSSGTGTMAFF
TRBJ2-1 | TRBV29-1 | TRBD2 | 17 | CSVPGLAGNVAYNEQFF
TRBJ2-5 | TRBV15 | NA | 17 | CATSRDSLDREGETQYF
TRBJ2-3 | TRBV6-6 | NA | 14 | CASSHLGGTDTQYF
TRBJ2-3 | TRBV7-8 | TRBD1 | 17 | CASSLARQGKSTDTQYF
TRBJ1-4 | TRBV4-2 | NA | 16 | CASSQATGTKNEKLFF
TRBJ2-1 | TRBV6-5 | TRBD2 | 19 | CASSYSSTSTSGRTDEQFF
TRBJ2-7 | TRBV6-5 | NA | 18 | CASSYGGSGGGLSYEQYF
TRBJ2-5 | TRBV20-1 | TRBD1 | 14 | CSGQQGAWAETQYF
TRBJ1-2 | TRBV29-1 | TRBD1 | 16 | CSVEDRDRGYYYGYTF
TRBJ2-3 | TRBV29-1 | TRBD1 | 14 | CSGTGTGAADTQYF
TRBJ2-1 | TRBV4-1 | TRBD2 | 14 | CASSQTSAYNEQFF
NA | TRBV5-4 | NA | 14 | CASSYLDGAVEQYF
TRBJ1-5 | TRBV6-4 | NA | 12 | CHAASPNQPQHF
TRBJ2-2 | TRBV30 | NA | 13 | CAGLQGNTGELFF
TRBJ1-1 | TRBV7-8 | NA | 16 | CASTLHPEGENTEAFF
TRBJ2-1 | TRBV20-1 | NA | 16 | CSLVAGGVHPENEQFF
TRBJ2-5 | TRBV5-1 | TRBD2 | 14 | CASSFSSGEETQYF
TRBJ2-7 | TRBV27 | NA | 13 | CASSFGQLYEQYF
TRBJ2-5 | TRBV12-3/TRBV12-4 | NA | 13 | CASRSQTYNEQYF
TRBJ2-7 | TRBV29-1 | NA | 14 | CSVEIGENPYEQYF
TRBJ2-3 | TRBV29-1 | NA | 13 | CSVWGKTKDAQYF
TRBJ2-3 | TRBV5-1 | NA | 15 | CASSLRSLGTDTQYF
TRBJ2-1 | TRBV11-1 | TRBD2 | 18 | CASSPWARERIHYNEQFF
TRBJ2-7 | TRBV2 | TRBD1 | 16 | CASSELPGTGGYEQYF